This TCR beta chain was obtained from a study of T cell repertoires in cytomegalovirus infection. General study results and limits: HLA-C-restricted TCR beta clonotypes specific for CMV led the ex vivo response.

From germline, CDR1 is SGHVS and CDR2 FQNEAQ. V was pared by 5 bases and J by 0 bases, with 6 bases of the junction left unmatched. The CDR3 is 17 amino acids. TCRdb reprocessed the reads via MiXCR and lists one record per CDR3 protein. This table has over 250,000 distinct CDR3 sequences, roughly 26% appearing once. This clonotype was detected a few times. Its target is unknown. The chain carries TRBV7-8 and TRBJ2-3, with 12 bases matching TRBD2. The sequenced sample consisted of PBMCs. This clonotype was obtained from a human donor in good health (CMV status not recorded). Some clones in this sample may be carry-over from other donors' samples. This CDR3 is CASSPGGTSGSTDTQYF. DNA for the CDR3: TGTGCCAGCAGCCCTGGCGGGACTAGCGGGAGCACAGATACGCAGTATTTT. The whole variable domain, remainder taken from reference TRBV7-8 and TRBJ2-3, is GAGVSQSPRYKVAKRGQDVALRCDPISGHVSLFWYQQALGQGPEFLTYFQNEAQLDKSGLPSDRFFAERPEGSVSTLKIQRTQQEDSAVYLCASSPGGTSGSTDTQYFGPGTRLTVL.